Listed below are T cell receptor beta chains from one sample, sequenced in a study of control samples from healthy donors and cancer patients. Sequencing used immunoSEQ multiplex PCR; TCRdb keeps in-frame clones, though not all of them. This sample yields about 140,000 clones, of which around 88% are seen a single time; 1.5% to 2% belongs to the top ten. The specimen was blood. All receptors come from a man between 18 and 35 years old in good health. The conserved cysteine and the conserved F or W are not part of the CDR3 here.

TRBV25-1	TRBJ2-7	ASSENTGESYEQY
TRBV30	TRBJ2-2	ALDRGDGGELF
TRBV6-6	TRBJ2-7	ASRPSGGNYEQY
TRBV7-9	TRBJ1-6	ASSGGTGGSYNSPLH
TRBV2	TRBJ2-1	ASSEYWPGQVSQF
TRBV10-3	TRBJ1-4	AITQNREDTNEKLF
TRBV7-3	TRBJ2-2	ASSLIGTSGGDTGELF
TRBV9	TRBJ1-1	ASSVEGGTEAF
TRBV10-3	TRBJ2-5	AIGRGNQETQY
TRBV11-2	TRBJ2-3	ASSLLAGGTDTQY
TRBV19	TRBJ1-2	ASSGTTGSVYGYT
TRBV4-2	TRBJ2-3	ASSQEGTGASTDTQY
TRBV5-4	TRBJ1-2	ASSLGAGGYT
TRBV5-1	TRBJ2-2	ASSPPRGELAGELF
TRBV3-1/TRBV3-2	TRBJ1-4	ASSQDRGMSEKLF
TRBV30	TRBJ2-3	ALGGQGRADTQY
TRBV20-1	TRBJ2-3	SAPWGDTQY
TRBV2	TRBJ1-4	ASASGYEKLF
TRBV11-2	TRBJ1-1	ASSLDMSGVTGMNTEAF
TRBV7-9	TRBJ1-2	AIRTVFYGYT
TRBV21-1	TRBJ2-1	ASSCQGNEQF
TRBV11-2	TRBJ2-5	ASSLSTLAGGPQETQY
TRBV5-1	TRBJ1-2	ASSTGDRNYGYT
TRBV28	TRBJ2-7	ASRRTYEQY
TRBV6-2/TRBV6-3	TRBJ2-7	ASSPRLIRDRDTYEQY
TRBV5-1	TRBJ2-3	ASSLGEKGYGDTQY
TRBV29-1	TRBJ2-7	SVEATGNEQY
TRBV29-1	TRBJ2-1	SVDDRVGDEQF
TRBV2	TRBJ2-3	ASSIAGVTDTQY
TRBV18	TRBJ1-5	ASSRGGGEGQPQH
TRBV15	TRBJ2-3	ATSRDQASLDTQY
TRBV5-4	TRBJ2-1	ASSPGWGSYNEQF
TRBV19	TRBJ1-5	ASSRDRGHQPQH
TRBV29-1	TRBJ1-4	SVTGRDEKLF
TRBV5-6	TRBJ2-7	ASSSDIRTYEQY
TRBV6-5	TRBJ2-7	ASRSADGPYEQY
TRBV7-2	TRBJ1-3	ASSLRTAGNTIY